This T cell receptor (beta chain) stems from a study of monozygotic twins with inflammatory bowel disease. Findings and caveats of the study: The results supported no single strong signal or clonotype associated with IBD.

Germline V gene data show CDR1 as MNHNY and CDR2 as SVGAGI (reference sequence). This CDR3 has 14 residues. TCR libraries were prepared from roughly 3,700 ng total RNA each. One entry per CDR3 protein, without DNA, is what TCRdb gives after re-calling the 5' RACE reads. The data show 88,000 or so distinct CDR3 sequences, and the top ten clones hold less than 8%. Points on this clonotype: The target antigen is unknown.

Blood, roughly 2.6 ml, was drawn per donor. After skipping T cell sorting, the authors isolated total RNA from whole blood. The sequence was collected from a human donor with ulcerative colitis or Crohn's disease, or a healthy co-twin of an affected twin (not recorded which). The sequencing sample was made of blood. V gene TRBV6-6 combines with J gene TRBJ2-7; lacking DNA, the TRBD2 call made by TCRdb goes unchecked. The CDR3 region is CASRAWGIGGEQYF.